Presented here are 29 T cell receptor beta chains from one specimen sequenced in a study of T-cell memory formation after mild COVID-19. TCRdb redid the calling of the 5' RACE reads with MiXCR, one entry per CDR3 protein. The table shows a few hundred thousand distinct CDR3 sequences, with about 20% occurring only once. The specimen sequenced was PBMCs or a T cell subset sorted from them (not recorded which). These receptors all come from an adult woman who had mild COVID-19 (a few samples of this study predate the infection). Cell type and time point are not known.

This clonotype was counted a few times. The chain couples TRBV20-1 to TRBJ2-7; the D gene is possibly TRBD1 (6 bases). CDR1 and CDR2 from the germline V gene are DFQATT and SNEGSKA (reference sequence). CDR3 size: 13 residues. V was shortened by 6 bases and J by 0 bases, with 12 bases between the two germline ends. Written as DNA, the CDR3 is TGCAGTGCACGCGACAGGACCTCCTACGAGCAGTACTTC. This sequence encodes CSARDRTSYEQYF.

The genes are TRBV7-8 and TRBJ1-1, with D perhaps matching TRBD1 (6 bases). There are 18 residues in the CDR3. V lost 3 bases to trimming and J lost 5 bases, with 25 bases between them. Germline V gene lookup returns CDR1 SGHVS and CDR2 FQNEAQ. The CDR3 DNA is TGTGCCAGCAGCTTGCTATTATGGGCAGGGGAGGAAAGGACTGAAGCTTTCTTT. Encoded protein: CASSLLLWAGEERTEAFF.

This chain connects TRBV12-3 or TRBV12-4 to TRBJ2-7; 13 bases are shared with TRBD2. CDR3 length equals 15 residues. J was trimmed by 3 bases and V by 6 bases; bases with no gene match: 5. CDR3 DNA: TGTGCCAGCAGGGGGACTAGCGGGGACCTCTACGAGCAGTACTTC. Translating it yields CASRGTSGDLYEQYF.

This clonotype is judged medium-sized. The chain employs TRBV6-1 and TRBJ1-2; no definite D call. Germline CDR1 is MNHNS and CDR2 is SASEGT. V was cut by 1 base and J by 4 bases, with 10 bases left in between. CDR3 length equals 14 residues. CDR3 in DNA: TGTGCCAGCAGTGAAGAGAGTTGGCTCTATGGCTACACCTTC. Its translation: CASSEESWLYGYTF.

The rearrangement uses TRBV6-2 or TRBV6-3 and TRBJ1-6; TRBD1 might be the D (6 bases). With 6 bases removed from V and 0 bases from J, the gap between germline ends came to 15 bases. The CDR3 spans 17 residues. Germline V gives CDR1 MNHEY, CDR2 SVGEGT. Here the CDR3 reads CASRGRQASSYNSPLHF. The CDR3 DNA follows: TGTGCCAGCAGGGGAAGACAGGCAAGCTCCTATAATTCACCCCTCCACTTT.

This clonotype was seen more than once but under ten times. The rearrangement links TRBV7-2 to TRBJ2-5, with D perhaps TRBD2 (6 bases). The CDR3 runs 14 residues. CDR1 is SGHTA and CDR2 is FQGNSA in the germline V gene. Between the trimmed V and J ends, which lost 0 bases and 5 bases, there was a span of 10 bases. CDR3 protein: CASSLARGSETQYF. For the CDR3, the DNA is TGTGCCAGCAGCTTAGCACGGGGGAGCGAGACCCAGTACTTC.

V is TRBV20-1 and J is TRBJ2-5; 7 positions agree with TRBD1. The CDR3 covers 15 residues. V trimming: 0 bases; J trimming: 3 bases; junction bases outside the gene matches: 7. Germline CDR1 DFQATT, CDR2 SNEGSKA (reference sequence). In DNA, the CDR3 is TGCAGTGCTAGAGACGGGACAGACTTCGAAGAGACCCAGTACTTC. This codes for CSARDGTDFEETQYF.

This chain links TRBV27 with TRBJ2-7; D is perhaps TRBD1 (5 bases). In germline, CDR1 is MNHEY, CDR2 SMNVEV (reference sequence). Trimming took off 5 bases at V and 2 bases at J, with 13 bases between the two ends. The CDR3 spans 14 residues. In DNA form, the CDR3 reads TGTGCCAGCAGTATGGACAATTGGGCCTACGAGCAGTACTTC. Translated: CASSMDNWAYEQYF.

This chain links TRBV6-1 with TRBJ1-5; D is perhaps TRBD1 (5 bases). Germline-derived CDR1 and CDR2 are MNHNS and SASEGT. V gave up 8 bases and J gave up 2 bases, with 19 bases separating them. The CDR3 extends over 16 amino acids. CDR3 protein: CASSRAGEYGNQPQHF. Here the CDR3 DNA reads TGTGCCAGCTCCCGAGCGGGGGAGTATGGCAATCAGCCCCAGCATTTT.

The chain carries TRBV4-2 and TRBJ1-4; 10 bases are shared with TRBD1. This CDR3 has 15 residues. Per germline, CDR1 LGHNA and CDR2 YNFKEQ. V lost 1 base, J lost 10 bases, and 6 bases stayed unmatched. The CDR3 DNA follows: TGTGCCAGCAGCCAAGTTGGGACAGGGGAGGCAAAACTGTTTTTT. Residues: CASSQVGTGEAKLFF.

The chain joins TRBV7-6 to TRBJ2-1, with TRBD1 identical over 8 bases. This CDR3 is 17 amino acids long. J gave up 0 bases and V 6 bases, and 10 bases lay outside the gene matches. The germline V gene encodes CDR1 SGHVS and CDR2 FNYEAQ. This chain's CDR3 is CASSRRTGTNSYNEQFF. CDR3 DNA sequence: TGTGCCAGCAGTCGCCGGACAGGGACCAACTCCTACAATGAGCAGTTCTTC.

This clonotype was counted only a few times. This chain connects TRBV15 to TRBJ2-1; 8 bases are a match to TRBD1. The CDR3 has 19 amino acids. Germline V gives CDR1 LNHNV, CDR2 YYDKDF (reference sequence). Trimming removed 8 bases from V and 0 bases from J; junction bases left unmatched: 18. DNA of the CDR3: TGTGCCACCGGGAGAGGAGGACAGGGTTGGTTTGGCTCCTACAATGAGCAGTTCTTC. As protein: CATGRGGQGWFGSYNEQFF.

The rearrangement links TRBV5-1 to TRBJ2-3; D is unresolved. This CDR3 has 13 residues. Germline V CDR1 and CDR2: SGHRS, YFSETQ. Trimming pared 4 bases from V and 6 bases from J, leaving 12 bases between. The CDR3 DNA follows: TGCGCCAGCAGCGTGTCAGGTCCCGATACGCAGTATTTT. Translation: CASSVSGPDTQYF.

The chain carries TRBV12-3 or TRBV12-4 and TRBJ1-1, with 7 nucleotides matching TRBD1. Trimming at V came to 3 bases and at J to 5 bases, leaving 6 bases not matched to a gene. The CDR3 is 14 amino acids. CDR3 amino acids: CASSFSAGGTEAFF. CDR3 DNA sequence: TGTGCCAGCAGTTTCTCTGCAGGGGGAACTGAAGCTTTCTTT.

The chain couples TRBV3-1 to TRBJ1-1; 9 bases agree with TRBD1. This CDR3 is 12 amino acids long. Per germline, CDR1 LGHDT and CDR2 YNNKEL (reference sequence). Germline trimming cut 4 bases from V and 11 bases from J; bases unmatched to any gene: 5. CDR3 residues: CASSRQGGQAFF. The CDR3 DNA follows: TGTGCCAGCAGCCGACAGGGGGGTCAGGCTTTCTTT.

The DNA for the CDR3 is TGCGCCAGCAGCTTAATGACAGGTCAAGAGACCCAGTACTTC. Translation: CASSLMTGQETQYF. The J gene is TRBJ2-5, the V gene TRBV5-1; possible D gene TRBD1, 6 bases. V dropped 2 bases and J dropped 2 bases, with 10 bases sitting between them. Germline CDR1 is SGHRS and CDR2 is YFSETQ. The CDR3 contains 14 residues.

This CDR3 is CATSDSTGGASPQHF. In DNA form, the CDR3 reads TGTGCCACCAGTGATTCAACAGGGGGCGCGTCGCCCCAGCATTTT. The chain carries TRBV24-1 and TRBJ1-5; TRBD1 aligns across 9 bases. This CDR3 spans 15 amino acids. CDR1 is KGHDR and CDR2 is SFDVKD in the germline V gene. V dropped 2 bases and J dropped 9; count of bases not matched to a gene: 7.

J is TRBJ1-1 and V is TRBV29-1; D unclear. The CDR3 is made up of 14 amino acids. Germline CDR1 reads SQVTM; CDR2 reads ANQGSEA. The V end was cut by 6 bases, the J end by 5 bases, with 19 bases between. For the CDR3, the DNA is TGCAGCGTCTACCCGCCCCTCCGGCGGACTGAAGCTTTCTTT. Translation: CSVYPPLRRTEAFF.

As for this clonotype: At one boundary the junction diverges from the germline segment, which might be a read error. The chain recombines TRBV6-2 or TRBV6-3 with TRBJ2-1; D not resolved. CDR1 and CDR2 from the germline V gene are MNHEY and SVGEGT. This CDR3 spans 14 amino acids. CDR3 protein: CASSYSSSPREQLF. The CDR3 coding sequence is TGTGCCAGCAGTTACTCGAGTAGTCCTCGCGAGCAGCTCTTC.

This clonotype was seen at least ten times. The CDR3 DNA follows: TGCAGTGCTAGAGAACAGGGGGCCTTGGACACTGAAGCTTTCTTT. It is translated as CSAREQGALDTEAFF. The rearrangement links TRBV20-1 to TRBJ1-1; TRBD1 aligns across 9 bases. The CDR3 has 15 amino acids. From germline, CDR1 is DFQATT and CDR2 SNEGSKA (reference sequence). The junction had 5 bases not matched to a gene; V was cut back by 0 bases and J by 3 bases.

In DNA, the CDR3 is TGTGCCAGCCACGGAGCGGGGGGCACTGAAGCTTTCTTT. Protein: CASHGAGGTEAFF. The chain employs TRBV28 and TRBJ1-1; maybe TRBD1 (5 bases). V shed 8 bases and J shed 4 bases, with 14 bases lying between them. The CDR3 runs to 13 residues. CDR1 and CDR2 (germline): MDHEN, SYDVKM.

DNA for the CDR3: TGCGCCAGCAGGTCCAAAGGGACCATAACCTACAATGAGCAGTTCTTC. As protein: CASRSKGTITYNEQFF. J is TRBJ2-1 and V is TRBV5-1; D is tentatively TRBD1 or TRBD2 (5 bases each). V was pared by 5 bases and J by 2 bases, with 17 bases between. Germline lookup yields CDR1 SGHRS and CDR2 YFSETQ. CDR3 length: 16 residues.

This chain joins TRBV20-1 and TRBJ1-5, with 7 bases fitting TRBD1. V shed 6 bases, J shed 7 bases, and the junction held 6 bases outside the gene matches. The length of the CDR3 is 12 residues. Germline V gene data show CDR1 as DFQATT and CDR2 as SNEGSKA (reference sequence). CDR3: CSAGGGSQPQHF. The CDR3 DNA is TGCAGTGCCGGAGGGGGCAGCCAGCCCCAGCATTTT.

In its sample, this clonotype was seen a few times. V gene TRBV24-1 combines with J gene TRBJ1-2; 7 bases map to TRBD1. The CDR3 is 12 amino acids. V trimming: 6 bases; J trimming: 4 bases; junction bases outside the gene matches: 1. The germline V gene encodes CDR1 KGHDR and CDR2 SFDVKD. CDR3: CATSRQGYGYTF. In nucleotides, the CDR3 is TGTGCCACCAGTAGACAGGGCTATGGCTACACCTTC.

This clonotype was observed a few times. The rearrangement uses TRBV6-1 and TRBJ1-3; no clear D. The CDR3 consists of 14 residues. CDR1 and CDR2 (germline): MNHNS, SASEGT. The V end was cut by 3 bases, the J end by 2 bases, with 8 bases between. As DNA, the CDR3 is TGTGCCAGCAGTGATAGAGGTGCTGGAAACACCATATATTTT. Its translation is CASSDRGAGNTIYF.

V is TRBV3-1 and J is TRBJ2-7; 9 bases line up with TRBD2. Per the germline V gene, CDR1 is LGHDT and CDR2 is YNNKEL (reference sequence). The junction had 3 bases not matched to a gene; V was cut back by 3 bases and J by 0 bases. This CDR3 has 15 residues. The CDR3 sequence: CASSHGLASSYEQYF. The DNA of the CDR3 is TGTGCCAGCAGCCATGGACTAGCGAGCTCCTACGAGCAGTACTTC.

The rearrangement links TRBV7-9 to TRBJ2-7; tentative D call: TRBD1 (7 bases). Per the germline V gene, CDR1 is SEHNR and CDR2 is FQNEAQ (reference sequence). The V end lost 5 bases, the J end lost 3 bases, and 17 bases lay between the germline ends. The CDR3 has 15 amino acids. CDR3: CASSPTQGEDYEQYF. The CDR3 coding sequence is TGTGCCAGCAGCCCCACTCAGGGGGAGGACTACGAGCAGTACTTC.

The CDR3 DNA is TGTGCCAGCAGCCCCCTACAGACCAATGAGCAGTTCTTC. Amino acid sequence: CASSPLQTNEQFF. The rearrangement uses TRBV6-2 or TRBV6-3 and TRBJ2-1; D not certain. Germline V CDR1 and CDR2: MNHEY, SVGEGT. Trimming took 6 bases from V and 6 from J, leaving 12 bases between them. The CDR3 spans 13 residues.

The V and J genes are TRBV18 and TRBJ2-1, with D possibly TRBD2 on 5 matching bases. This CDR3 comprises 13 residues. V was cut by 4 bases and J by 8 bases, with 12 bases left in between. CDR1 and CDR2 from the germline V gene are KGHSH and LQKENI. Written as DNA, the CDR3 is TGTGCCAGCTCACGATCCGGACTCGATGAGCAGTTCTTC. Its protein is CASSRSGLDEQFF.